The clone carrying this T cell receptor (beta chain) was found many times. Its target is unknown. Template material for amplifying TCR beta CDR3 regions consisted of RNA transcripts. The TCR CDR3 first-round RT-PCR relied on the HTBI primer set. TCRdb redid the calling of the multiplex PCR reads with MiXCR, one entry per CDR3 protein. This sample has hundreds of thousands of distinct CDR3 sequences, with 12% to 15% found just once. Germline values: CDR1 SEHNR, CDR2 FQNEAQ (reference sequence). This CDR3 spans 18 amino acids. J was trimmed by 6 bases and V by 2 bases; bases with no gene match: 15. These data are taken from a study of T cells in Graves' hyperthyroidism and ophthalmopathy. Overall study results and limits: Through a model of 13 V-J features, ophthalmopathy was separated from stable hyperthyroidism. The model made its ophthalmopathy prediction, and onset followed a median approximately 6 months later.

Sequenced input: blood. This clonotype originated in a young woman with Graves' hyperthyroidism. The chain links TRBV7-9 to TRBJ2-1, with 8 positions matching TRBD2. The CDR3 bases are TGTGCCAGCAGCTTATCCCGCTGGGGGGGACTAGGTCTCAATGAGCAGTTCTTC. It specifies CASSLSRWGGLGLNEQFF.